A selection of T cell receptor beta chains follows, all from one sample in a study of shared clonotypes between healthy human individuals. The protocol was immunoSEQ multiplex PCR, while the TCRdb copy is restricted to in-frame clones and leaves out a portion. The sample carries 1,100,000 or so clones, 78% recorded once. The sample was memory CD4+ T cells from PBMCs. All receptors come from a man aged 18 to 30 in good health. Some clones in this sample may be carry-over from other donors' samples. Both conserved end residues are part of each CDR3. D genes are given only for firm matches. A clone size is listed for some rows: how often the clone was seen (once, few, many), or a class if it is expanded.

clone_size j_call d_call v_call cdr3_aa cdr3_nt
- TRBJ1-1 - TRBV6-1 CASRRDVMNTEAFF TGTGCCAGCAGGAGGGACGTTATGAACACTGAAGCTTTCTTT
- TRBJ2-5 - TRBV5-1 CASSAGTPKETQYF TGCGCCAGCAGCGCCGGGACTCCAAAAGAGACCCAGTACTTC
- TRBJ2-5 - TRBV5-1 CASSLGVQETQYF TGCGCCAGCAGTCTTGGGGTTCAGGAGACCCAGTACTTC
- TRBJ2-5 - TRBV5-6 CASSLGRTLKKGETQYF TGTGCCAGCAGCTTGGGAAGGACTCTCAAAAAGGGGGAGACCCAGTACTTC
once TRBJ1-5 TRBD1 TRBV2 CASIPDRGNQPQHF TGTGCCAGCATCCCAGACAGGGGGAATCAGCCCCAGCATTTT
- TRBJ2-7 TRBD1 TRBV28 CASSPGGLSYEQYF TGTGCCAGCAGTCCAGGGGGTCTCTCCTACGAGCAGTACTTC
few TRBJ2-7 - TRBV6-5 CASSPRLSPYEQYF TGTGCCAGCAGTCCTAGACTATCCCCCTACGAGCAGTACTTC
once TRBJ1-2 TRBD1 TRBV5-6 CASSWTGIGGYTF TGTGCCAGCAGCTGGACAGGGATAGGAGGCTACACCTTC
- TRBJ1-5 - TRBV7-2 CASSLEVVGHQPQHF TGTGCCAGCAGCTTAGAGGTAGTCGGTCATCAGCCCCAGCATTTT
- TRBJ2-1 - TRBV9 CASRRDSYNEQFF TGTGCCAGCAGGAGGGACTCCTACAATGAGCAGTTCTTC
- TRBJ2-5 - TRBV5-6 CASSRIGGPVFETQYF TGTGCCAGCAGCCGCATCGGGGGGCCAGTCTTTGAGACCCAGTACTTC
- TRBJ1-1 - TRBV6-5 CASSYEVLAPEAFF TGTGCCAGCAGTTACGAGGTCTTAGCCCCTGAAGCTTTCTTT
- TRBJ2-1 TRBD1 TRBV7-7 CASSLDRGAYNEQFF TGTGCCAGCAGCTTAGACAGGGGGGCCTACAATGAGCAGTTCTTC
- TRBJ2-7 TRBD2 TRBV19 CASSHRGGLAVSSYEQYF TGTGCCAGTAGCCACCGAGGGGGACTAGCGGTTAGCTCCTACGAGCAGTACTTC
- TRBJ2-3 TRBD2 TRBV7-8 CASSLGLAGGTSTDTQYF TGTGCCAGCAGCTTAGGTCTAGCGGGAGGAACTAGCACAGATACGCAGTATTTT
- TRBJ1-5 - TRBV2 CATSGMVDQPQHF TGTGCCACCTCGGGGATGGTTGATCAGCCCCAGCATTTT
- TRBJ2-1 TRBD2 TRBV11-3 CASSSPPGTSGNNEQFF TGTGCCAGCAGCTCACCGCCCGGGACTAGCGGAAACAATGAGCAGTTCTTC
few TRBJ2-7 TRBD1 TRBV18 CASSPPWQGAAYEQYF TGTGCCAGCTCACCACCGTGGCAGGGGGCGGCCTACGAGCAGTACTTC
- TRBJ2-5 - TRBV18 CASSSGYQETQYF TGTGCCAGCTCTTCGGGGTATCAAGAGACCCAGTACTTC
- TRBJ1-2 - TRBV6-1 CASSEIGRYYGYTF TGTGCCAGCAGTGAAATCGGACGGTACTATGGCTACACCTTC
- TRBJ1-4 TRBD1 TRBV10-2 CASSGAGQGEKLFF TGCGCCAGCAGTGGGGCAGGACAGGGTGAAAAACTGTTTTTT
- TRBJ2-5 - TRBV2 CASSEIETQYF TGTGCCAGCAGTGAAATCGAGACCCAGTACTTC
- TRBJ2-5 - TRBV2 CASSVDFQETQYF TGTGCCAGCAGTGTGGACTTCCAAGAGACCCAGTACTTC
- TRBJ2-7 TRBD1 TRBV28 CASSSPGQAYSYEQYF TGTGCCAGCAGTTCACCGGGACAGGCCTACTCCTACGAGCAGTACTTC
- TRBJ2-5 TRBD2 TRBV5-1 CASSAGTSGMETQYF TGCGCCAGCAGCGCCGGGACTAGCGGAATGGAGACCCAGTACTTC
- TRBJ2-5 - TRBV13 CASSFNWQETQYF TGTGCCAGCAGCTTTAACTGGCAAGAGACCCAGTACTTC
- TRBJ1-1 - TRBV11-2 CASSRSGQNTEAFF TGTGCCAGCAGCCGCTCGGGACAGAACACTGAAGCTTTCTTT
- TRBJ2-7 TRBD2 TRBV2 CASTLSGSQYEQYF TGTGCCAGCACCCTTAGCGGGAGTCAGTACGAGCAGTACTTC
- TRBJ2-1 - TRBV7-8 CASSSTSLSPTGENEQFF TGTGCCAGCAGCTCCACCTCCCTTAGCCCCACGGGGGAAAATGAGCAGTTCTTC
- TRBJ2-6 - TRBV6-4 CASSDRGYAGANVLTF TGTGCCAGCAGTGACCGCGGATACGCTGGGGCCAACGTCCTGACTTTC
- TRBJ2-6 - TRBV14 CASSQQGAGANVLTF TGTGCCAGCAGCCAACAAGGAGCTGGGGCCAACGTCCTGACTTTC
- TRBJ2-7 TRBD2 TRBV2 CASTGGRGSYEQYF TGTGCCAGCACGGGCGGGAGGGGCTCCTACGAGCAGTACTTC
- TRBJ1-2 - TRBV2 CASSERDGYTF TGTGCCAGCAGTGAGAGGGATGGCTACACCTTC
- TRBJ1-5 - TRBV19 CASSIRPDQPQHF TGTGCCAGTAGTATCCGGCCAGATCAGCCCCAGCATTTT